This TCR beta chain originates from a study of T cell responses to AZD1222 COVID-19 vaccine (TCRdb year 2021). Study-wide context: AZD1222 recipients with second doses at about 4 weeks or about 12 weeks were pooled, because spike-specific TCR depth and breadth did not differ between schedules. A total of over 230 trial participants underwent TCR sequencing, of whom 200 to 220 received two doses of AZD1222 and about 25 received two doses of the MenACWY control vaccine. Trial participants were enrolled by age into 18-55, 56-69 and 70-plus year subgroups, with approximately 160, 26 and 62 TCR-sequenced participants respectively.

The time point label, read with the paper, signifies: baseline before first vaccination. Vaccinee samples were obtained from the UK trials COV001 and COV002, which included a single-blind randomized controlled phase 2/3 trial of AZD1222 (ChAdOx1 nCoV-19) in healthy adults. Trial participant PBMC samples were collected at day 0 and day 28 after the second dose for TCRbeta chain sequencing. Study-level results and caveats: No day 14 peak-response samples were available, so repertoires were characterized only after the peak T cell response. The 56-69-year group was small, and its depth increase did not reach significance, likely because of low power. Only six or seven AZD1222 recipients were SARS-CoV-2 seropositive at baseline, limiting conclusions about previously exposed vaccinees. CD4 TCRs associated with the vaccine covered the entire spike protein, and the dominant responses were in regions 160-218 and 743-854. Reportedly, almost half of the unique spike-specific TCRs recognized epitopes lying outside the regions that are mutated in the B.1.351 and B.1.1.7 variants. Participants were mostly white British, with more females than males. The authors suggested clonal diversity may have been underestimated. After two AZD1222 doses, both the breadth and the depth of spike-specific TCRs were significantly higher than at day 0 and than in MenACWY recipients.

The CDR3 regions of human TCRbeta chains were analyzed by immunosequencing. In the paper's pipeline: Repertoire TCRs were matched against a reference library of SARS-CoV-2-specific TCRs generated with the MIRA antigen-specificity platform. Breadth was defined as the fraction of unique TCRs that were SARS-CoV-2-associated, and depth was defined as the fraction of total T cells that were SARS-CoV-2-associated. Using the MIRA data, each spike-specific TCR was assigned both to the spike region to which the TCR was reactive and to a CD4 or CD8 class. Log10-transformed breadth and depth values were compared by one-way ANOVA with Sidak's multiple comparisons tests. In its TCRdb copy, this immuneACCESS table keeps in-frame sequences only and misses some clones. Where compared with another copy, unresolved V genes explain less than half of these, and the others have no known cause. V, J and clone size are taken as reported in that table, and D and trimming were inferred from the DNA itself. Across this sample there are about 150,000 clones, with approximately 90% seen only once. Approximately 1.4% of the sample is taken by the ten largest.

With respect to this clone: The antigen it binds to is not known. Per-base qualities were not stored, and no clone one base away is much larger.

Sequences ENHRY (CDR1) and SYGVKD (CDR2) are obtained from the germline V gene. V loses 3 bases of germline sequence and J loses 5 bases, and the interval between the two ends is 7 bases. Inclusive of the bounding cysteine and phenylalanine, the CDR3 is 13 residues long. The DNA shown is the 39-base CDR3, in frame from base 1. This chain is built from TRBV10-3 and TRBJ2-2, with no D gene named confidently. Source: peripheral blood, taken on day 0 of AZD1222 vaccination. The receptor's source is an adult in good health. The DNA sequence follows: TGTGCCATCAGTGATACCCTAACCGGGGAGCTGTTTTTT. The encoded protein is CAISDTLTGELFF.